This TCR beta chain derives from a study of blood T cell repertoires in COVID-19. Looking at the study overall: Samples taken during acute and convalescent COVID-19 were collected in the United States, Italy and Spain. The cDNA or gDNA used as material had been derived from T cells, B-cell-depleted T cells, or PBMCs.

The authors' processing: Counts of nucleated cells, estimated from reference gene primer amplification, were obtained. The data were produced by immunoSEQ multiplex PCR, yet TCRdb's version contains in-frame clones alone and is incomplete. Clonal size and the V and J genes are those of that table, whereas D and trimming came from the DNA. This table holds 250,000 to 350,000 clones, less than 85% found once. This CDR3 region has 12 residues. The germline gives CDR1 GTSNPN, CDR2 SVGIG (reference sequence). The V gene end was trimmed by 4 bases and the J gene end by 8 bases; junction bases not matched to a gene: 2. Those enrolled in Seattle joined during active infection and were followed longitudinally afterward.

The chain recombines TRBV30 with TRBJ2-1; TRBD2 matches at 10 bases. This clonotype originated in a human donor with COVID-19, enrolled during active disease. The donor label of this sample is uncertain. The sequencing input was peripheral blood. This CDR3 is CAWTSGRDEQFF. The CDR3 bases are TGTGCCTGGACTAGCGGGAGAGATGAGCAGTTCTTC.